Listed below are T cell receptor beta chains from one sample, sequenced in a study of blood T cell repertoires in COVID-19. TCRdb keeps only in-frame clones here, not all; method: immunoSEQ multiplex PCR. The table shows roughly 250,000 clones, with 80% to 90% occurring only once. The sequencing sample was made of peripheral blood. The receptors originated from a man aged 40-50 years with active or convalescent COVID-19. Each CDR3 is given with its conserved first and last residue. D genes are given only for firm matches. Clone sizes are given selectively: once, few, many, or a class where the clone is expanded.

v_call	clone_size	cdr3_length	d_call	j_call	cdr3_nt	cdr3_aa
TRBV6-1	NA	13	NA	TRBJ1-2	TGTGCCAGCAGTGAAAGTTACAGGGCTGGCTACACCTTC	CASSESYRAGYTF
TRBV24-1	NA	16	NA	TRBJ2-3	TGTGCCACCAGTGATTGGAAAAGCGGGAGCACAGATACGCAGTATTTT	CATSDWKSGSTDTQYF
TRBV6-5	NA	13	NA	TRBJ2-5	TGTGCCACCAGCAGGACTCGGCAAGAGACCCAGTACTTC	CATSRTRQETQYF
TRBV19	NA	16	TRBD2	TRBJ2-3	TGTGCCAGTAGTATGGGTTCCCGGGGGGGGACAGATACGCAGTATTTT	CASSMGSRGGTDTQYF
TRBV30	NA	15	TRBD2	TRBJ2-1	TGTGCCTGGAGTGGTAGCCTAGCGGGAGCCTCTGAGCAGTTCTTC	CAWSGSLAGASEQFF
TRBV2	NA	14	NA	TRBJ2-7	TGTGCCAGTAAAGCGCAGGGGCCCTCCTACGAGCAGTACTTC	CASKAQGPSYEQYF
TRBV9	NA	14	TRBD2	TRBJ2-5	TGTGCCAGCAGCCAAGCGGGGGGCGTAGAGACCCAGTACTTC	CASSQAGGVETQYF
TRBV27	NA	15	TRBD1	TRBJ1-2	TGTGCCAGCAGTTCCGAGGGACAGTCGACCTATGGCTACACCTTC	CASSSEGQSTYGYTF
TRBV6-5	NA	13	NA	TRBJ1-1	TGTGCCAGCAGCTCCCCCTGGAACACTGAAGCTTTCTTT	CASSSPWNTEAFF
TRBV10-3	NA	13	TRBD1	TRBJ2-7	TGTGCCATCCTTCGGACAGGGCCCTACGAGCAGTACTTC	CAILRTGPYEQYF
TRBV5-1	NA	15	NA	TRBJ1-5	TGCGCCAGCAGCTTGGAGGGACACTTCAATCAGCCCCAGCATTTT	CASSLEGHFNQPQHF
TRBV19	few	14	NA	TRBJ1-5	TGTGCCAGTAGTTTACGGCAGGGCAATCAGCCCCAGCATTTT	CASSLRQGNQPQHF
TRBV7-6	NA	15	TRBD2	TRBJ2-7	TGTGCCAGCACAAATTTAGCGGGGAAAACCTACGAGCAGTACTTC	CASTNLAGKTYEQYF
TRBV30	NA	14	NA	TRBJ1-1	TGTGCCTGGAGTCCTCGTGGCCGCGGGACTGAAGCTTTCTTT	CAWSPRGRGTEAFF
TRBV19	NA	14	TRBD1	TRBJ1-2	TGTGCCAGTAGTATAGAGGGGACAGGGGATGGCTACACCTTC	CASSIEGTGDGYTF
TRBV4-2	NA	16	NA	TRBJ1-1	TGTGCCAGCAGCGCGCGACAAGGCCGCTTTGCCTCTGAAGCTTTCTTT	CASSARQGRFASEAFF
TRBV6-5	NA	14	NA	TRBJ1-1	TGTGCCAGCAGTTACTCGGGCGGGAACCAAAAAGCTTTCTTT	CASSYSGGNQKAFF
TRBV15	NA	14	NA	TRBJ1-2	TGTGCCACCAGCAGAGGGGCCGTCGACTATGGCTACACCTTC	CATSRGAVDYGYTF
TRBV3-1/TRBV3-2	NA	13	TRBD2	TRBJ2-1	TGTGCCAGCAGCCAAGATGCTAGCGGGAGTCAGTTCTTC	CASSQDASGSQFF
TRBV5-4	NA	15	TRBD1	TRBJ2-7	TGTGCCAGCAGCCCCCAATGGGGACAGCCTTTCGAGCAGTACTTC	CASSPQWGQPFEQYF
TRBV3-1/TRBV3-2	NA	18	NA	TRBJ2-2	TGTGCCAGCAGCCAAGGACCACTGAGGAGGGGTTCCACCGGGGAGCTGTTTTTT	CASSQGPLRRGSTGELFF
TRBV27	NA	16	TRBD1	TRBJ1-6	TGTGCCAGCAGCCGAGGAGGACAGGGGGCCAATTCACCCCTCCACTTT	CASSRGGQGANSPLHF
TRBV15	NA	19	TRBD2	TRBJ2-3	TGTGCCACCAGCAGAGACTATGGGACTAGCGGGATACGCACAGATACGCAGTATTTT	CATSRDYGTSGIRTDTQYF
TRBV10-3	once	15	NA	TRBJ2-2	TGTGCCATCAGTGGTAGGGGCCCTCCCACCGGGGAGCTGTTTTTT	CAISGRGPPTGELFF
TRBV19	NA	14	TRBD1	TRBJ1-2	TGTGCCATCAAGGGACAGGGGTCCCTCTATGGCTACACCTTC	CAIKGQGSLYGYTF
TRBV19	once	15	TRBD1	TRBJ1-2	TGTGCCAGTAGTCTAAGACAGGGGGCGACGGGTGGCTACACCTTC	CASSLRQGATGGYTF